This TCR beta chain comes out of a study of graft-versus-host responses after intestinal transplantation (dated by TCRdb to the early 2020s). Regarding the complete study: Multivisceral, liver-intestinal, or isolated intestinal transplants were received by the recipients. To identify alloreactive clones, pre-transplant mixed lymphocyte reaction products were sequenced and then compared with unstimulated pre-transplant donor and recipient T cells. Every recipient was given anti-thymocyte globulin induction, then maintenance tacrolimus and steroids for about three years. A peak of at least 4% donor T cells among recipient peripheral blood mononuclear cells was the definition used for donor T cell macrochimerism. Bulk TCR-beta CDR3 sequencing was used to track graft-versus-host and host-versus-graft alloreactive T cell clones in the graft, circulation and bone marrow after intestinal transplantation. Samples from a few later patients were sequenced in-house on an Illumina MiSeq with MiXCR processing rather than by the commercial service. The cohort enrolled 20 to 30 intestinal transplant recipients including one retransplant, and a few patients lacking pretransplant specimens were excluded.

Study-level results and caveats: Conclusions were limited by the relatively low number and heterogeneity of intestinal transplant patients. Early after transplant, declines in HvG clones were associated with peak levels of circulating GvH clones. Patients with donor T cell macrochimerism had high GvH to HvG T cell clonal ratios in their allografts. GvH clones were detected in recipient bone marrow, and some of these GvH clones were observed earlier in ileal mucosa or blood, consistent with an intestinal mucosal origin.

Between the V and J ends, shortened by 6 bases and 6 bases respectively, the junction contains 14 bases. Via the germline V gene (reference sequence), CDR1 is LNHDA and CDR2 SQIVND. The CDR3 measures 13 amino acids from cysteine to phenylalanine. CDR3 DNA only is kept here, 39 bases in frame from base 1. Regarding this clone: It lacks a known antigen. No clone much larger than this one lies a single base away; base qualities are absent.

The library was produced with the immunoSEQ multiplex PCR assay. For most patients, genomic DNA was isolated with the Qiagen DNeasy Blood and Tissue Kit and shipped frozen to Adaptive Biotechnologies for TCR sequencing. For most patients, high-throughput TCR-beta CDR3 sequencing of genomic DNA was performed by Adaptive Biotechnologies. The authors' analysis ran thus. Adaptive's ImmunoSEQ software supplied the TCR sequencing data for around 19 patients, while MiXCR and VDJtools were used to process three other patients. To correct CD4 versus CD8 sorting errors, any sequence found in both subsets at a frequency ratio below 5:1 was removed. CDR3 nucleotide sequences shared by donor and recipient were removed because the origin of these sequences could not be assigned. To count as alloreactive, a clone needed at least 2-fold expansion over unstimulated cells and a minimum CFSE-low frequency of 0.002% (template counts) or 0.001% (read counts). Clones were considered mappable if detected in sequenced pre-transplant spleen, lymph node, or MLR CFSE-low populations of the donor or recipient. Cumulative frequency of alloreactive clones was calculated as a percentage of all sequences weighted by copy number. Drawn from immuneACCESS, this table holds only the in-frame rearrangements with V and J called that TCRdb kept. Clones are partly lost; checked studies trace under half to an unresolved V gene and leave the rest unexplained. D and trimming were read from the DNA, whereas the V and J calls and clone size are those reported in that table. The sample table records about 110,000 clones; around 93% of these occur just once. 0.4% to 0.55% of the sample goes to the ten largest clones.

The time point label of this sample denotes: cells obtained before transplantation from donor or recipient. CD3+CD4+ and CD3+CD8+ populations were FACS-sorted from unstimulated pre-transplant donor and recipient cells taken from spleen or lymph nodes. Specimen: unstimulated CD8+ T cells sorted from spleen or lymph node cells, collected before intestinal transplant. The sequence is built from TRBV19 and TRBJ1-2; possibly the D gene is TRBD1, per 6 matching bases. The TCR comes from a human donor who received an intestinal transplant. The DNA is TGTGCCAGTAGCTATACAGGGTTGGATGGCTACACCTTC. Its protein reads: CASSYTGLDGYTF.